This entry describes one T cell receptor (beta chain). Germline values: CDR1 MNHEY, CDR2 SMNVEV (reference sequence). The CDR3 runs to 15 residues. The V and J ends lost 6 bases and 3 bases respectively, with 15 bases between them. The data stem from a study of blood T cell repertoires in COVID-19. In the study overall: PBMCs, B-cell-depleted T cells, or T cells provided the cDNA or gDNA that made up the material.

Seattle participants joined during active infection and were tracked over time. Clones were read by immunoSEQ multiplex PCR, and TCRdb kept only the in-frame ones, dropping some. The sample records fewer than 350,000 clones, roughly 87% being singletons. This TCR was sampled from a woman aged 55-69 years with COVID-19, enrolled during active disease. The sequenced sample consisted of peripheral blood. The gene calls are TRBV27 and TRBJ1-5; possibly TRBD1 for D (5 bases). The CDR3 nucleotides are TGTGCCAGCAGACGATCGGACACGTACAATCAGCCCCAGCATTTT. Its translation: CASRRSDTYNQPQHF.